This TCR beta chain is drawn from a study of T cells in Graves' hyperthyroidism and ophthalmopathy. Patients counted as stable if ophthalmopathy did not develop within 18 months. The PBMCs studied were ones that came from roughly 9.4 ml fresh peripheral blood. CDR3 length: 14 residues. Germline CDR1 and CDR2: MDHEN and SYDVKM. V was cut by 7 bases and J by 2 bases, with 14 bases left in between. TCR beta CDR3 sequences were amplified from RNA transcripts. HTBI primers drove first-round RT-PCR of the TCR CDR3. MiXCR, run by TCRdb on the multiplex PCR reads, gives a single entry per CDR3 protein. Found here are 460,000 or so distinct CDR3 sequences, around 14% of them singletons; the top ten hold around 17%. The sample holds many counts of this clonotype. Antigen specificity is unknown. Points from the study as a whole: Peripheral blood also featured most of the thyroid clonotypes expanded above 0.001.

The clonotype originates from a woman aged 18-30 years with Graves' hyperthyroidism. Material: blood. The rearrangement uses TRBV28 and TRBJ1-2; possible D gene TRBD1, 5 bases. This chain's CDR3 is CASTLTAGNYGYTF. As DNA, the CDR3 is TGTGCCAGCACCTTAACGGCAGGGAACTATGGCTACACCTTC.